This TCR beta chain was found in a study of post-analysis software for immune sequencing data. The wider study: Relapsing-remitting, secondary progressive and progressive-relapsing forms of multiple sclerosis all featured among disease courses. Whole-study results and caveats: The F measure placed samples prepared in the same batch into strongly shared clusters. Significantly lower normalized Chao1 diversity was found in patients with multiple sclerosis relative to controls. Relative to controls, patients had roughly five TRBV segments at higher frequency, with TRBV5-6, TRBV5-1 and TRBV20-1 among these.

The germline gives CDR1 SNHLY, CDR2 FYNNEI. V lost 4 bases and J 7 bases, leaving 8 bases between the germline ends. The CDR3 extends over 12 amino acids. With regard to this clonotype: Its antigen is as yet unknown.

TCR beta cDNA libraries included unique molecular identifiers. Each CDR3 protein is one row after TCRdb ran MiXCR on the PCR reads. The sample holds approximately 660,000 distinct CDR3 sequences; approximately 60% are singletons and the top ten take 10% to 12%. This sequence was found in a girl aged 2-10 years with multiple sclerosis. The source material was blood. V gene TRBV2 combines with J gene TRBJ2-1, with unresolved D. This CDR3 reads CASSGNVNEQFF. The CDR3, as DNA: TGTGCCAGCAGTGGTAACGTAAATGAGCAGTTCTTC.